The next 3 T cell receptor beta chains were all read from a single sample in a study of blood T cell repertoires in COVID-19. Some clones are missing from TCRdb's copy, which holds only in-frame ones; the method was immunoSEQ multiplex PCR. The repertoire holds 65,000 to 75,000 clones, roughly 84% seen once, with just over 4.5% in the top ten. What was sequenced was peripheral blood. Receptors were obtained from an older woman with acute or convalescent COVID-19.

The chain recombines TRBV5-1 with TRBJ2-1; 13 nucleotides match TRBD2. The J segment lost 10 bases and the V segment lost 3 bases, leaving 7 bases of the junction unmatched. This CDR3 spans 15 amino acids. Germline V gene data show CDR1 as SGHRS and CDR2 as YFSETQ. The CDR3 nucleotides read TGCGCCAGCAGCTCCACGGGACTAGCGGGGTACGAGCAGTTCTTC. Translating it yields CASSSTGLAGYEQFF.

The chain links TRBV3-1 (or the pseudogene TRBV3-2) to TRBJ1-3, with D uncertain. The germline CDR1 and CDR2 sequences are LGHDT and YNNKEL (reference sequence). V lost 5 bases, J lost 0 bases, and 14 bases lay in between. CDR3 length: 16 residues. Here the CDR3 DNA reads TGTGCCAGCAGCTCCCAAGTGGCACACTCTGGAAACACCATATATTTT. Translating it yields CASSSQVAHSGNTIYF.

This chain uses TRBV6-5 with TRBJ1-5; the D gene is possibly TRBD1 (6 bases). This CDR3 comprises 15 residues. Germline V CDR1 and CDR2: MNHEY, SVGAGI. Trimming left V 3 bases short and J 4 bases short, with 13 bases between. CDR3 coding DNA: TGTGCCAGCAGTTATCGCCAGGGGCCTAATCAGCCCCAGCATTTT. It yields the protein CASSYRQGPNQPQHF.